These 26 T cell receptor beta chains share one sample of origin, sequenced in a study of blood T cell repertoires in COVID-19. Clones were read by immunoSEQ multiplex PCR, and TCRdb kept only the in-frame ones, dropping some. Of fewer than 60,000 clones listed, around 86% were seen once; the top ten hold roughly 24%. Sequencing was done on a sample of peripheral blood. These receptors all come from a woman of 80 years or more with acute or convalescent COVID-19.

The CDR3 spells CASSLGSWEKLFF. The CDR3, as DNA: TGTGCCAGCAGCCTTGGCTCGTGGGAAAAACTGTTTTTT. The rearrangement links TRBV7-6 to TRBJ1-4; D remains unclear. The ends were cut back, 5 bases at V and 8 bases at J, with 12 bases in the middle. This CDR3 contains 13 residues. From germline, CDR1 is SGHVS and CDR2 FNYEAQ.

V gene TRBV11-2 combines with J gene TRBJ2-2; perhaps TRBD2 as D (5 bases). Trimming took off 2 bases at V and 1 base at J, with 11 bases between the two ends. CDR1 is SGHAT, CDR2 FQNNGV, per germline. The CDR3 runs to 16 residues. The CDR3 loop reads CASSLLAPMNTGELFF. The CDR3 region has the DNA TGTGCCAGCAGCTTATTAGCGCCCATGAACACCGGGGAGCTGTTTTTT.

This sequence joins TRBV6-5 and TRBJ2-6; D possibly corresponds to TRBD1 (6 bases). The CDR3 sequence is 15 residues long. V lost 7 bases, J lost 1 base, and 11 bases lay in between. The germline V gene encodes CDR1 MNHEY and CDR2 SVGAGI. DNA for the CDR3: TGTGCCAGCATGTCACAGGGATCTGGGGCCAACGTCCTGACTTTC. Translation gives CASMSQGSGANVLTF.

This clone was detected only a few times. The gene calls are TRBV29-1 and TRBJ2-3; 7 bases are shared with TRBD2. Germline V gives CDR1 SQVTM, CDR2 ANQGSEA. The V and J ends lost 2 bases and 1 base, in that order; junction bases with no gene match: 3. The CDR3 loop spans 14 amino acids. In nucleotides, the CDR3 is TGCAGCGTTGAAAGCGGGATAGGCACAGATACGCAGTATTTT. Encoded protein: CSVESGIGTDTQYF.

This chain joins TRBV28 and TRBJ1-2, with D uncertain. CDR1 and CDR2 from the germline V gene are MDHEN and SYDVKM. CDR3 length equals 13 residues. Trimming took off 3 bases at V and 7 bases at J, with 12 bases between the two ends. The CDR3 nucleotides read TGTGCCAGCAGTTTTTCGGGAATTGGTGGCTACACCTTC. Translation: CASSFSGIGGYTF.

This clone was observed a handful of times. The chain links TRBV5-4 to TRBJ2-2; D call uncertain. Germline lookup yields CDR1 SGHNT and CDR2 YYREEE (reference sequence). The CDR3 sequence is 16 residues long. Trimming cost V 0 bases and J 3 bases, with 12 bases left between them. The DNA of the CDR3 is TGTGCCAGCAGCTTGGAAGCAGGAAAATACACCGGGGAGCTGTTTTTT. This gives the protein CASSLEAGKYTGELFF.

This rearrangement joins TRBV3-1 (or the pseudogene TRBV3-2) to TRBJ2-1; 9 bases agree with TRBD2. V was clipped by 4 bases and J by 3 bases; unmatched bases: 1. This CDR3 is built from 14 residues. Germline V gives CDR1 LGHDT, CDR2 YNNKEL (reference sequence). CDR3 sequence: CASSLAGVYNEQFF. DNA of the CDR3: TGTGCCAGCAGCCTAGCGGGGGTCTACAATGAGCAGTTCTTC.

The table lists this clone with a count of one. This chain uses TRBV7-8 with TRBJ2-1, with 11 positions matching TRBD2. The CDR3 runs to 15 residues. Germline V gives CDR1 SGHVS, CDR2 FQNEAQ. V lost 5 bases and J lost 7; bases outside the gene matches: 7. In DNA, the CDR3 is TGTGCCAGCAGCCGTAGCGGGGGGGCCATTAATGAGCAGTTCTTC. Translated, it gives CASSRSGGAINEQFF.

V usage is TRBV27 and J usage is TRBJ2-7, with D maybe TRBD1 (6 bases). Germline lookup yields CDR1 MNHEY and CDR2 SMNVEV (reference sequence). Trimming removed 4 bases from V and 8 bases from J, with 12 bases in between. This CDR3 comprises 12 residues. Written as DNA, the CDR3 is TGTGCCAGCAGTTCAGCGGACAGTAAGCAGTACTTC. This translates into CASSSADSKQYF.

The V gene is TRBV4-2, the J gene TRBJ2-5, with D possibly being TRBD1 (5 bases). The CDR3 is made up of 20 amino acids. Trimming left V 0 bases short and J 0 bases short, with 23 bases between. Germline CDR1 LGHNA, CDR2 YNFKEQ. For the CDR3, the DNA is TGTGCCAGCAGCCAAGAAGGCCGGAAGCCCGCGACAGCTGACCAAGAGACCCAGTACTTC. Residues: CASSQEGRKPATADQETQYF.

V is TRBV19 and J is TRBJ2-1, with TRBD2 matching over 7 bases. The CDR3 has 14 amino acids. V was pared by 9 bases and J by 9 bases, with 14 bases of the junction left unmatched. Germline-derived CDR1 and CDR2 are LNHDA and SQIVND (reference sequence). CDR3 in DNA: TGTGCCAGCTCCGGGACTAAGGGAGAGGGTGAGCAGTTCTTC. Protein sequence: CASSGTKGEGEQFF.

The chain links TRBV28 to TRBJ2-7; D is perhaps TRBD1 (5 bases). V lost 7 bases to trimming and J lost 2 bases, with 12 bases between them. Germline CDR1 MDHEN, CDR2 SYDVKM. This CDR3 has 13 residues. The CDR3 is CASKGLRAYEQYF. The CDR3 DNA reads TGTGCCAGCAAGGGGCTGAGAGCCTACGAGCAGTACTTC.

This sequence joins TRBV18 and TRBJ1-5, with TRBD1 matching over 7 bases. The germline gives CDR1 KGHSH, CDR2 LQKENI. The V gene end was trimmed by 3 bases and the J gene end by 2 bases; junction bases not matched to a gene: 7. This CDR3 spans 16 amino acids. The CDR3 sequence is CASSPQGGSGNQPQHF. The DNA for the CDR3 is TGTGCCAGCTCACCCCAGGGGGGCTCGGGCAATCAGCCCCAGCATTTT.

The CDR3, as DNA: TGTGCCTGGAGTGTACGGGAAGGGACAGCAGAGTTCTTC. Encoded protein: CAWSVREGTAEFF. J is TRBJ2-1 and V is TRBV30; 7 bases align to TRBD1. The length of the CDR3 is 13 residues. The V gene end was trimmed by 0 bases and the J gene end by 14 bases; junction bases not matched to a gene: 10. CDR1 is GTSNPN and CDR2 is SVGIG in the germline V gene (reference sequence).

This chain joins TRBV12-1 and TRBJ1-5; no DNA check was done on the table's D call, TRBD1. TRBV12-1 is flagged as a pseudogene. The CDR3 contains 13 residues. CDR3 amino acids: CAIRPGGGQPQHF. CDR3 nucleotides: TGTGCAATCCGTCCAGGGGGCGGTCAGCCCCAGCATTTT.

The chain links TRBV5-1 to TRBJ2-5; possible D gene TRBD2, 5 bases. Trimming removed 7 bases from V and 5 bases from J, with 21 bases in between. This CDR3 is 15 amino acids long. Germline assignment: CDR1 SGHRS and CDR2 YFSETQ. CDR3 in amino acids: CASDKDRGSRETQYF. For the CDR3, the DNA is TGCGCCAGCGACAAAGATCGGGGATCTCGGGAGACCCAGTACTTC.

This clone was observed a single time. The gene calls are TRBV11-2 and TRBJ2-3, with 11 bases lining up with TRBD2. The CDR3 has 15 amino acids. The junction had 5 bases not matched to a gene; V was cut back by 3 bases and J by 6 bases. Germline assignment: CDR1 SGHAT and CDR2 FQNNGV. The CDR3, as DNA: TGTGCCAGCAGCTTCGCCAGGACTAGCGGGGATACGCAGTATTTT. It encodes CASSFARTSGDTQYF.

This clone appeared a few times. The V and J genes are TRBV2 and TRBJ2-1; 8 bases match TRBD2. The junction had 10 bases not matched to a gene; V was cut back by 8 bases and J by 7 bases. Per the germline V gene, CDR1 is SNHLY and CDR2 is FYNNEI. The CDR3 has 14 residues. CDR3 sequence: CASGPGGGVNEQFF. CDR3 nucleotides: TGTGCCAGCGGACCGGGAGGGGGAGTAAATGAGCAGTTCTTC.

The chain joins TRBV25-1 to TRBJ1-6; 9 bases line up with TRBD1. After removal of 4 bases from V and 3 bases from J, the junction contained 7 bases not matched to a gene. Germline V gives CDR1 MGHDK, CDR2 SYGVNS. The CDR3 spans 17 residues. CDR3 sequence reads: CASSGHQTGGYNSPLHF. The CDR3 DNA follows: TGTGCCAGCAGTGGGCACCAGACAGGGGGCTATAATTCACCCCTCCACTTT. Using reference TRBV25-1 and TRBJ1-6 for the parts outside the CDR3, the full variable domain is EADIYQTPRYLVIGTGKKITLECSQTMGHDKMYWYQQDPGMELHLIHYSYGVNSTEKGDLSSESTVSRIRTEHFPLTLESARPSHTSQYLCASSGHQTGGYNSPLHFGNGTRLTVT.

The CDR3 DNA reads TGTGCCAGCAGCTCGATAGCGGGAGAGAACAATGAGCAGTTCTTC. Amino acids: CASSSIAGENNEQFF. This chain joins TRBV11-2 and TRBJ2-1; 9 bases fit TRBD2. This CDR3 contains 15 residues. CDR1 SGHAT and CDR2 FQNNGV come from the germline V gene. V was pared by 4 bases and J by 5 bases, with 6 bases of the junction left unmatched.

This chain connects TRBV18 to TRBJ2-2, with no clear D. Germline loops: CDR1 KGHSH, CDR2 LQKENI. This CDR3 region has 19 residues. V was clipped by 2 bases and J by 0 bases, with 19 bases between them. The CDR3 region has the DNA TGTGCCAGCTCACCAAGAACCGAGTACCACCTTACGAACACCGGGGAGCTGTTTTTT. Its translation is CASSPRTEYHLTNTGELFF.

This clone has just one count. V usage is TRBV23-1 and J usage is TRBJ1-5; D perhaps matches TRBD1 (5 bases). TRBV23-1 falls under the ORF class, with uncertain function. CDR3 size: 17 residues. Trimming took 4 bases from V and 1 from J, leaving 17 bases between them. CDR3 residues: CASSPVSDRYSNQPQHF. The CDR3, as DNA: TGCGCCAGCAGTCCGGTATCCGACAGATACAGCAATCAGCCCCAGCATTTT.

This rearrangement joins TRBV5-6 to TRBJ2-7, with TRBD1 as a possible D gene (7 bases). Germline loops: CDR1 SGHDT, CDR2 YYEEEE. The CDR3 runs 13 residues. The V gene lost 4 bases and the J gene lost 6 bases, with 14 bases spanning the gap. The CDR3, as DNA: TGTGCCAGCAGCCCAGGACAGGAGGGCGAGCAGTACTTC. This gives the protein CASSPGQEGEQYF.

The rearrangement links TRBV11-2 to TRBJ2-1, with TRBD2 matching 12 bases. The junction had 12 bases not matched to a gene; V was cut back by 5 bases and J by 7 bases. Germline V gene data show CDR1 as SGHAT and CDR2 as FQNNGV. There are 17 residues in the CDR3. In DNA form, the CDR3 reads TGTGCCAGCAGCCGCAGACTAGCGGGAGCCGCGGGGAATGAGCAGTTCTTC. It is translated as CASSRRLAGAAGNEQFF.

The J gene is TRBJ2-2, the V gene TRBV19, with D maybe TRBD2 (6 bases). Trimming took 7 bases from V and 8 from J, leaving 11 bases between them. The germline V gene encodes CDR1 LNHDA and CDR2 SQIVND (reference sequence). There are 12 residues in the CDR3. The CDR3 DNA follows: TGTGCCAGTACCCGCCGGGAGGGGGAGCTGTTTTTT. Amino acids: CASTRREGELFF.

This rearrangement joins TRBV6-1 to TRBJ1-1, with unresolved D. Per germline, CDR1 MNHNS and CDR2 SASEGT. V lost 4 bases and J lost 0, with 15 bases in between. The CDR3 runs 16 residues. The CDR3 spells CASSGQAIVMNTEAFF. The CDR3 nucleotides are TGTGCCAGCAGTGGCCAGGCCATCGTAATGAACACTGAAGCTTTCTTT.